Below, 14 T cell receptor beta chains from the same sample are listed, as sequenced in a study of blood T cell repertoires in COVID-19. Using immunoSEQ multiplex PCR, the repertoire was profiled, and TCRdb retains in-frame clones only, with some absent. This sample has roughly 250,000 clones; more than 70% occur once, and the top ten carry 2% to 2.5%. Sequenced: peripheral blood. These receptors all come from a woman in her forties or fifties with acute or convalescent COVID-19.

The genes are TRBV7-2 and TRBJ1-3, with 8 bases identical to TRBD1. The germline CDR1 and CDR2 sequences are SGHTA and FQGNSA. The CDR3 contains 14 residues. With 3 bases clipped from V and 3 bases from J, the junction kept 1 base outside the gene matches. The CDR3 DNA is TGTGCCAGCAGCTTCGACAGGGGTGGAAACACCATATATTTT. Protein sequence: CASSFDRGGNTIYF.

The CDR3 region is CSVIQGAAPNTGELFF. The CDR3 DNA sequence: TGCAGCGTTATCCAGGGGGCAGCCCCGAACACCGGGGAGCTGTTTTTT. This chain uses TRBV29-1 with TRBJ2-2; TRBD1 aligns across 8 bases. The CDR3 extends over 16 amino acids. V trimming: 5 bases; J trimming: 0 bases; junction bases outside the gene matches: 8. From germline, CDR1 is SQVTM and CDR2 ANQGSEA.

The CDR3 DNA follows: TGTGCCAGCAGTAAACGACAGGGAAACACTGAAGCTTTCTTT. Encoded protein: CASSKRQGNTEAFF. The chain employs TRBV27 and TRBJ1-1; the match to TRBD1 covers 7 bases. Per the germline V gene, CDR1 is MNHEY and CDR2 is SMNVEV (reference sequence). The CDR3 totals 14 residues. Trimming removed 5 bases from V and 2 bases from J; junction bases left unmatched: 5.

The gene calls are TRBV28 and TRBJ1-2, with D perhaps matching TRBD1 (6 bases). V shed 6 bases and J shed 5 bases, with 13 bases lying between them. The germline V gene has CDR1 MDHEN and CDR2 SYDVKM. The CDR3 totals 13 residues. CDR3 nucleotide sequence: TGTGCCAGCAGATCTACAGGGAAGTATGGCTACACCTTC. Translation: CASRSTGKYGYTF.

This clone has a handful of counts. The genes are TRBV27 and TRBJ1-5, with 7 bases identical to TRBD1. The germline V gene has CDR1 MNHEY and CDR2 SMNVEV (reference sequence). The V gene end was trimmed by 5 bases and the J gene end by 7 bases; junction bases not matched to a gene: 8. CDR3 length: 14 amino acids. DNA of the CDR3: TGTGCCAGCAGTCCGGGACAGAAGTACCAGCCCCAGCATTTT. Translation: CASSPGQKYQPQHF.

The chain joins TRBV6-7 to TRBJ1-4, with TRBD1 matching 10 bases. TRBV6-7 belongs to the ORF category, with a function that is uncertain. CDR3 length: 17 residues. The J segment lost 4 bases and the V segment lost 6 bases, leaving 11 bases of the junction unmatched. In nucleotides, the CDR3 is TGTGCCAGCAGCCGTCCGGACAGGGGGGTCGGTAATGAAAAACTGTTTTTT. Encoded protein: CASSRPDRGVGNEKLFF.

This clone has a single count. CDR3 amino acids: CAWSVLHEQYF. The CDR3 DNA reads as TGTGCCTGGAGTGTACTCCACGAGCAGTACTTC. This chain links TRBV30 with TRBJ2-7; no firm D call. The CDR3 runs to 11 residues. Trimming left V 0 bases short and J 5 bases short, with 5 bases between. The V gene's germline CDR1 is GTSNPN and CDR2 SVGIG (reference sequence).

This chain connects TRBV7-9 to TRBJ1-1; TRBD1 is a possible D gene (5 bases). CDR3 length: 14 residues. Looked up from germline, CDR1 is SEHNR and CDR2 is FQNEAQ (reference sequence). Trimming left V 5 bases short and J 6 bases short, with 16 bases between. The CDR3 loop is CASSRQPEASEAFF. For the CDR3, the DNA is TGTGCCAGCAGCAGACAGCCCGAGGCTTCTGAAGCTTTCTTT.

The chain couples TRBV9 to TRBJ2-2, with 9 nucleotides matching TRBD2. Per the germline V gene, CDR1 is SGDLS and CDR2 is YYNGEE. J lost 6 bases, V lost 3 bases, and 6 bases had no gene match. This CDR3 has 15 residues. The CDR3 reads CASSAGTSIPGELFF. The CDR3 DNA reads TGTGCCAGCAGCGCCGGGACTAGCATTCCCGGGGAGCTGTTTTTT.

As DNA, the CDR3 is TGCGCCAGCAGCCATACTAGCGGAGAAGAGACCCAGTACTTC. Its translation: CASSHTSGEETQYF. This chain links TRBV5-1 with TRBJ2-5, with 8 bases aligning to TRBD2. CDR1 and CDR2 (germline): SGHRS, YFSETQ. The V segment lost 4 bases and the J segment 3 bases; nucleotides outside the gene matches: 5. The CDR3 is 14 residues long.

The chain couples TRBV11-2 to TRBJ1-1; D ambiguous. Germline CDR1 SGHAT, CDR2 FQNNGV. This CDR3 has 15 residues. V was shortened by 2 bases and J by 0 bases, with 10 bases between the two germline ends. The CDR3 here is CASSLRDTLNTEAFF. The CDR3 DNA is TGTGCCAGCAGCTTAAGAGACACCTTGAACACTGAAGCTTTCTTT. Drawing the rest from reference TRBV11-2 and TRBJ1-1, the complete variable domain is EAGVAQSPRYKIIEKRQSVAFWCNPISGHATLYWYQQILGQGPKLLIQFQNNGVVDDSQLPKDRFSAERLKGVDSTLKIQPAKLEDSAVYLCASSLRDTLNTEAFFGQGTRLTVV.

The chain uses TRBV3-1 (or the pseudogene TRBV3-2) and TRBJ1-4; D uncertain. Germline-derived CDR1 and CDR2 are LGHDT and YNNKEL (reference sequence). This CDR3 comprises 15 residues. Between the trimmed V and J ends, which lost 0 bases and 4 bases, there was a span of 9 bases. This chain's CDR3 is CASSQELVSNEKLFF. The CDR3 bases are TGTGCCAGCAGCCAAGAGTTAGTTAGTAATGAAAAACTGTTTTTT.

The chain is built from TRBV28 and TRBJ1-2; 11 bases map to TRBD1. The CDR3 is 15 residues long. V trimming: 7 bases; J trimming: 6 bases; junction bases outside the gene matches: 10. Germline CDR1 is MDHEN and CDR2 is SYDVKM. DNA for the CDR3: TGTGCCAGCATATTAGGGACGGGACAGGGGGATGGCTACACCTTC. Translation gives CASILGTGQGDGYTF.

This sequence joins TRBV27 and TRBJ1-1; D gene ambiguous. The V end was cut by 3 bases, the J end by 3 bases, with 14 bases between. The CDR3 consists of 15 residues. Germline V CDR1 and CDR2: MNHEY, SMNVEV (reference sequence). In nucleotides, the CDR3 is TGTGCCAGCAGTTTTGAGTCGGGTCTTTACACTGAAGCTTTCTTT. Protein sequence: CASSFESGLYTEAFF.